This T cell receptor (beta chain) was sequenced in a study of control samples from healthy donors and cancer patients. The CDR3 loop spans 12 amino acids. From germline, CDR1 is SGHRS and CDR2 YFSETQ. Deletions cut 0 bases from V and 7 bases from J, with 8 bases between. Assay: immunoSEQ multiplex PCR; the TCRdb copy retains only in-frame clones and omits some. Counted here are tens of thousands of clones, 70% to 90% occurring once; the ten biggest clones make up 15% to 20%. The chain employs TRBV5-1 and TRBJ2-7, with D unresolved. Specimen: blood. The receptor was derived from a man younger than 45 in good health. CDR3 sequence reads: CASSLGAREQYF. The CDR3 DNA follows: TGCGCCAGCAGCTTGGGGGCTCGGGAGCAGTACTTC.